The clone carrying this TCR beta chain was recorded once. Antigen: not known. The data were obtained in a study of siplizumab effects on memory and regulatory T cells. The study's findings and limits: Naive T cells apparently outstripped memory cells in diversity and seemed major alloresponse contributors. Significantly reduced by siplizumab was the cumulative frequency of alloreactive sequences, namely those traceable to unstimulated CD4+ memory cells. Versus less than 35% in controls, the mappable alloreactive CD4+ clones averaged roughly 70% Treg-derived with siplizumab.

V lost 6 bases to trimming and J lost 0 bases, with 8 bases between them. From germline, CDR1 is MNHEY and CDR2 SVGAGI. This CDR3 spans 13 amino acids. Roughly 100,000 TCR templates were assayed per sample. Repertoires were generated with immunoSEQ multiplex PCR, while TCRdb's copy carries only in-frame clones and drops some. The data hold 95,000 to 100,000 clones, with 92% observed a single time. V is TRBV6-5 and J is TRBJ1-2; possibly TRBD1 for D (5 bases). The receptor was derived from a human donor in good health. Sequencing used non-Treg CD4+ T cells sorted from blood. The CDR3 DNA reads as TGTGCCAGCAGGGACACCACTAACTATGGCTACACCTTC. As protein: CASRDTTNYGYTF.